The next 21 T cell receptor beta chains were all read from a single sample in a study of blood T cell repertoires in COVID-19. Profiling relied on immunoSEQ multiplex PCR, and the TCRdb table lists in-frame clones only, not all of them. The profile covers 150,000 to 200,000 clones, with about 85% appearing a single time and about 9.4% taken by the ten largest. The sequencing sample was made of peripheral blood. These TCRs come from a woman older than 75 with acute or convalescent COVID-19.

This clone has a single count. This chain joins TRBV6-5 and TRBJ1-2; TRBD1 aligns across 8 bases. Germline-derived CDR1 and CDR2 are MNHEY and SVGAGI. The CDR3 is made up of 14 amino acids. The V and J ends lost 2 bases and 8 bases, in that order; junction bases with no gene match: 7. CDR3 residues: CASSYTLRQGGYTF. The DNA of the CDR3 is TGTGCCAGCAGTTACACCCTTAGACAGGGGGGCTACACCTTC.

A single count supports this clone. CDR3 DNA sequence: TGTGCCAGCAGTTCAGCCGGGACTAGCGGGAGCGATGAGCAGTTCTTC. This codes for CASSSAGTSGSDEQFF. The chain links TRBV27 to TRBJ2-1; TRBD2 agrees at 14 bases. After removal of 4 bases from V and 8 bases from J, the junction contained 7 bases not matched to a gene. Germline lookup yields CDR1 MNHEY and CDR2 SMNVEV (reference sequence). The CDR3 loop spans 16 amino acids.

The chain combines TRBV5-4 with TRBJ1-2; D is possibly TRBD1 (6 bases). Germline CDR1 reads SGHNT; CDR2 reads YYREEE (reference sequence). The CDR3 spans 13 residues. The V gene lost 0 bases and the J gene lost 8 bases, with 11 bases spanning the gap. The CDR3 protein is CASSLDRATGYTF. Written as DNA, the CDR3 is TGTGCCAGCAGCTTGGACAGGGCGACAGGCTACACCTTC.

The chain recombines TRBV2 with TRBJ2-1; 16 bases are shared with TRBD2. J gave up 9 bases and V 5 bases, and 7 bases lay outside the gene matches. This CDR3 comprises 16 residues. Germline V gives CDR1 SNHLY, CDR2 FYNNEI. CDR3: CASSTGLAGGHSEQFF. As DNA, the CDR3 is TGTGCCAGCAGTACGGGACTAGCGGGGGGGCACAGTGAGCAGTTCTTC.

This chain joins TRBV10-3 and TRBJ1-5, with 7 bases fitting TRBD1. CDR1 and CDR2 (germline): ENHRY, SYGVKD. Trimming took 7 bases from V and 4 from J; bases not matched to a gene: 7. This CDR3 is built from 14 residues. The CDR3 coding sequence is TGTGCCATCATTCCGGACAGGTTTAATCAGCCCCAGCATTTT. Translated: CAIIPDRFNQPQHF.

The chain links TRBV21-1 to TRBJ1-5; TRBD1 is the table's D call, not checked against the DNA. TRBV21-1 is assigned pseudogene status. CDR3 size: 16 residues. CDR3 region: CASSKETGKGNQPQHF. The CDR3 DNA is TGTGCCAGCAGCAAGGAGACAGGGAAAGGCAATCAGCCCCAGCATTTT.

V is TRBV9 and J is TRBJ1-1; tentative D call: TRBD1 (5 bases). Looked up from germline, CDR1 is SGDLS and CDR2 is YYNGEE. The ends were cut back, 4 bases at V and 6 bases at J, with 16 bases in the middle. CDR3 length: 14 residues. The CDR3 DNA reads as TGTGCCAGCAGCCCTCAGGGAAGTCTCGCTGAAGCTTTCTTT. This encodes CASSPQGSLAEAFF. Together with reference TRBV9 and TRBJ1-1, the CDR3 gives the full variable domain: DSGVTQTPKHLITATGQRVTLRCSPRSGDLSVYWYQQSLDQGLQFLIQYYNGEERAKGNILERFSAQQFPDLHSELNLSSLELGDSALYFCASSPQGSLAEAFFGQGTRLTVV.

V is TRBV24-1 and J is TRBJ1-5, with a tentative D call TRBD1 (5 bases). Germline CDR1 and CDR2: KGHDR and SFDVKD. V was pared by 2 bases and J by 1 base, with 17 bases between. The CDR3 has 18 amino acids. The CDR3 DNA reads as TGTGCCACCAGTGATTGCTGCGGGGCAGGCGACAGCAATCAGCCCCAGCATTTT. Protein product: CATSDCCGAGDSNQPQHF.

This chain uses TRBV18 with TRBJ1-1, with TRBD1 identical over 9 bases. V lost 5 bases to trimming and J lost 2 bases; unmatched junction nucleotides: 3. Germline V gives CDR1 KGHSH, CDR2 LQKENI. The CDR3 runs to 14 residues. The CDR3 region is CASSEGQGNTEAFF. The CDR3, as DNA: TGTGCCAGCTCAGAGGGACAGGGAAACACTGAAGCTTTCTTT.

The rearrangement links TRBV10-2 to TRBJ2-3, with TRBD2 matching over 11 bases. Germline loops: CDR1 WSHSY, CDR2 SAAADI. The V gene end was trimmed by 8 bases and the J gene end by 3 bases; junction bases not matched to a gene: 7. This CDR3 has 15 amino acids. The CDR3 sequence: CASEIAGGPTDTQYF. The CDR3 coding sequence is TGCGCCAGCGAGATAGCGGGGGGGCCAACAGATACGCAGTATTTT.

The chain links TRBV6-5 to TRBJ2-1; D is possibly TRBD2 (6 bases). Germline V gene data show CDR1 as MNHEY and CDR2 as SVGAGI. The CDR3 runs to 14 residues. The V and J ends lost 4 bases and 10 bases respectively, with 17 bases between them. CDR3: CASSSLAVGREQFF. In nucleotides, the CDR3 is TGTGCCAGCAGTTCCTTAGCGGTAGGTAGGGAGCAGTTCTTC.

The chain recombines TRBV3-1 (or the pseudogene TRBV3-2) with TRBJ1-1; D uncertain. Trimming left V 4 bases short and J 0 bases short, with 6 bases between. This CDR3 is built from 13 residues. Germline V gene lookup returns CDR1 LGHDT and CDR2 YNNKEL (reference sequence). The CDR3: CASSLTMNTEAFF. The DNA for the CDR3 is TGTGCCAGCAGCCTCACTATGAACACTGAAGCTTTCTTT.

V usage is TRBV7-9 and J usage is TRBJ2-7; D perhaps matches TRBD1 (5 bases). Trimming took 4 bases from V and 0 from J, leaving 16 bases between them. Per the germline V gene, CDR1 is SEHNR and CDR2 is FQNEAQ (reference sequence). The CDR3 covers 16 residues. The CDR3 loop is CASSYPSDTSSYEQYF. CDR3 coding DNA: TGTGCCAGCAGCTACCCTTCGGACACAAGCTCCTACGAGCAGTACTTC.

This clone was seen a handful of times. The V and J genes are TRBV2 and TRBJ2-5; 13 bases match TRBD2. V lost 5 bases to trimming and J lost 5 bases; unmatched junction nucleotides: 8. This CDR3 comprises 16 residues. Per the germline V gene, CDR1 is SNHLY and CDR2 is FYNNEI. DNA of the CDR3: TGTGCCAGCAGTCCAGGAGGGACTAGCGGGGCGGAGACCCAGTACTTC. It encodes CASSPGGTSGAETQYF.

The chain combines TRBV10-3 with TRBJ1-2, with D possibly being TRBD1 (5 bases). CDR1 and CDR2 (germline): ENHRY, SYGVKD. The V and J ends lost 2 bases and 5 bases respectively, with 18 bases between them. CDR3 length: 16 amino acids. The DNA for the CDR3 is TGTGCCATCAGTGAGGGTGTAATGCGGGGGGAGTATGGCTACACCTTC. Encoded protein: CAISEGVMRGEYGYTF.

The J gene is TRBJ1-2, the V gene TRBV4-3; unclear D gene. The germline V gene has CDR1 LGHNA and CDR2 YSLEER. This CDR3 is built from 14 residues. Trimming stripped 0 bases from V and 4 bases from J, with 9 bases between. Here the CDR3 DNA reads TGCGCCAGCAGCCAAGAAGGAGGCAGCTATGGCTACACCTTC. It codes for CASSQEGGSYGYTF.

This rearrangement joins TRBV10-3 to TRBJ1-6, with unresolved D. Between the trimmed V and J ends, which lost 0 bases and 13 bases, there was a span of 7 bases. The germline V gene encodes CDR1 ENHRY and CDR2 SYGVKD. The CDR3 is 12 amino acids. DNA for the CDR3: TGTGCCATCAGTGAGTCTGCGGGGCCCCTCCACTTT. The encoded protein is CAISESAGPLHF.

The chain recombines TRBV7-2 with TRBJ1-2; D may be TRBD1 (6 bases). Germline values: CDR1 SGHTA, CDR2 FQGNSA. The CDR3 has 15 amino acids. V lost 5 bases to trimming and J lost 8 bases, with 21 bases between them. The CDR3 nucleotides read TGTGCCAGCAGCGAGTTAGGGACAAGCCCTATCGGCTACACCTTC. Residues: CASSELGTSPIGYTF.

This clone was counted only a few times. This chain connects TRBV6-5 to TRBJ1-2, with D perhaps TRBD1 (5 bases). Germline V lookup: CDR1 MNHEY, CDR2 SVGAGI. The CDR3 is 12 residues long. Trimming removed 8 bases at V and 5 bases at J, with 12 bases between. CDR3 coding DNA: TGTGCCAGCTCGGACACTGTATATGGCTACACCTTC. It is translated as CASSDTVYGYTF.

The chain couples TRBV7-2 to TRBJ1-4; 9 bases line up with TRBD1. The CDR3 length is 14 residues. V lost 5 bases, J lost 8 bases, and 6 bases stayed unmatched. Germline V CDR1 and CDR2: SGHTA, FQGNSA. The CDR3 sequence is CASSHGTGSEKLFF. The CDR3 coding sequence is TGTGCCAGCAGCCACGGGACAGGGTCCGAAAAACTGTTTTTT.

The chain combines TRBV7-2 with TRBJ2-1, with D maybe TRBD1 (5 bases). Trimming left V 4 bases short and J 0 bases short, with 10 bases between. The CDR3 sequence is 15 residues long. Germline V gene sequence: CDR1 SGHTA, CDR2 FQGNSA. This CDR3 is CASSSRQSSYNEQFF. Written as DNA, the CDR3 is TGTGCCAGCAGCTCCCGACAGAGCTCCTACAATGAGCAGTTCTTC.